This T cell receptor (beta chain) was profiled in a study of blood T cell repertoires in COVID-19. In the study overall: COVID-19 samples, acute and convalescent, were from the United States, Italy and Spain. In each case, the material was cDNA or gDNA derived from T cells, B-cell-depleted T cells, or PBMCs.

Germline assignment: CDR1 SQVTM and CDR2 ANQGSEA. The CDR3 extends over 13 amino acids. Assay: immunoSEQ multiplex PCR; the TCRdb copy retains only in-frame clones and omits some. The sample comprises about 220,000 clones, 75% to 85% of which are singletons, and approximately 10% rests with the top ten. Notes on this clone: Sequence at one end of the junction differs from germline and may be a read error.

The TCR sequence derives from a man aged 50 to 60 with active or convalescent COVID-19. This rearrangement joins TRBV29-1 to TRBJ1-5, with D hard to call. Input material: peripheral blood. Written as DNA, the CDR3 is TGCAGCGTTCAAGAGGGCAACAATCAGCCCCAGCATTTT. Encoded protein: CSVQEGNNQPQHF.